This TCR beta chain was obtained from a study of blood T cell repertoires in COVID-19. The wider study: The study drew acute and convalescent COVID-19 samples from the United States, Italy and Spain. In each case, the material was cDNA or gDNA derived from T cells, B-cell-depleted T cells, or PBMCs.

The germline gives CDR1 SGHDT, CDR2 YYEEEE. The length of the CDR3 is 15 residues. V shed 0 bases, J shed 4 bases, and the junction held 5 bases outside the gene matches. Per the authors' pipeline: Reference gene primer amplification gave nucleated cell count estimates. Generated by immunoSEQ multiplex PCR, the TCRdb table keeps only in-frame clones and is missing some. The DNA gave D and trimming, while V, J and clone size come from that table. The data show around 100,000 clones, around four fifths seen once. The sequencing sample was made of peripheral blood. This clonotype originated in a man aged 70-80 years with active or convalescent COVID-19. The chain couples TRBV5-6 to TRBJ2-3; 7 bases fit TRBD2. CDR3: CASSLGLADPDTQYF. CDR3 DNA sequence: TGTGCCAGCAGCTTGGGGCTAGCGGACCCAGATACGCAGTATTTT. The full variable domain, rest sourced from reference TRBV5-6 and TRBJ2-3, is DAGVTQSPTHLIKTRGQQVTLRCSPKSGHDTVSWYQQALGQGPQFIFQYYEEEERQRGNFPDRFSGHQFPNYSSELNVNALLLGDSALYLCASSLGLADPDTQYFGPGTRLTVL.